A single sample gave rise to the 29 T cell receptor beta chains below, sequenced in a study of shared T cell receptors in the human thymus. Sequencing was performed with immunoSEQ multiplex PCR; in TCRdb, only in-frame clones are kept and a portion is missing. This sample has some 660,000 clones; 80% to 90% occur once, and the top ten carry roughly 0.0089%. The same specimen was also included in a second study, on human thymus T cells.

Sequenced input: thymocytes. Receptor source: a boy younger than two with a congenital heart defect.

The chain has TRBV4-3 and TRBJ2-1; 8 bases are shared with TRBD2. After removal of 0 bases from V and 10 bases from J, the junction contained 17 bases not matched to a gene. The CDR3 is made up of 18 amino acids. Germline V gene lookup returns CDR1 LGHNA and CDR2 YSLEER. The CDR3 spells CASSQDQGSREGFREQFF. The CDR3 region has the DNA TGCGCCAGCAGCCAAGATCAAGGTAGCCGGGAGGGCTTCAGAGAGCAGTTCTTC.

The V gene is TRBV13, the J gene TRBJ2-3, with 9 bases that match TRBD2. Germline trimming cut 5 bases from V and 4 bases from J; bases unmatched to any gene: 19. This CDR3 comprises 19 residues. The germline V gene encodes CDR1 PRHDT and CDR2 FYEKMQ (reference sequence). This CDR3 reads CASSGTLGGGLAFPDTQYF. CDR3 sequence (DNA): TGTGCCAGCAGCGGAACGCTGGGAGGTGGACTAGCGTTCCCAGATACGCAGTATTTT.

This chain uses TRBV19 with TRBJ1-6; D perhaps matches TRBD1 (6 bases). V gave up 3 bases and J gave up 5 bases, with 14 bases separating them. CDR1 LNHDA and CDR2 SQIVND come from the germline V gene (reference sequence). The CDR3 has 16 residues. The CDR3: CASSMIPRDNNSPLHF. The CDR3 bases are TGTGCCAGTAGTATGATACCCAGGGACAATAATTCACCCCTCCACTTT.

This clone appeared a few times. V gene TRBV10-3 combines with J gene TRBJ1-2, with 10 bases lining up with TRBD1. The CDR3 length is 15 residues. CDR1 is ENHRY, CDR2 SYGVKD, per germline. The V and J ends lost 6 bases and 3 bases, in that order; junction bases with no gene match: 7. The DNA of the CDR3 is TGTGCCATCAGCCTAAACGGACAGGGGGACTATGGCTACACCTTC. Translating gives CAISLNGQGDYGYTF.

The CDR3 spells CASSRDREDQPQHF. As DNA, the CDR3 is TGTGCCAGCAGCCGCGACAGAGAAGATCAGCCCCAGCATTTT. The gene calls are TRBV7-8 and TRBJ1-5; D is possibly TRBD1 (5 bases). Germline lookup yields CDR1 SGHVS and CDR2 FQNEAQ. This CDR3 is built from 14 residues. The V gene lost 5 bases and the J gene lost 5 bases, with 13 bases spanning the gap.

The chain couples TRBV25-1 to TRBJ2-7; 10 nucleotides line up with TRBD2. The trim removed 4 bases at V and 1 base at J, leaving 7 bases unmatched. CDR1 MGHDK and CDR2 SYGVNS come from the germline V gene. The length of the CDR3 is 16 residues. In DNA, the CDR3 is TGTGCCAGCAGTGTTGGGCTAGCGGGGGTGTCCTACGAGCAGTACTTC. It yields the protein CASSVGLAGVSYEQYF.

The chain employs TRBV11-2 and TRBJ1-6; 9 bases line up with TRBD1. This CDR3 has 19 amino acids. The germline gives CDR1 SGHAT, CDR2 FQNNGV. J lost 4 bases, V lost 1 base, and 11 bases had no gene match. The CDR3 DNA follows: TGTGCCAGCAGCTTAGTAAAGGACAGGGGACGACCATATAATTCACCCCTCCACTTT. It yields the protein CASSLVKDRGRPYNSPLHF.

The CDR3 here is CASSPRALVAKNIQYF. DNA for the CDR3: TGTGCCAGCAGCCCCCGCGCACTAGTCGCCAAAAACATTCAGTACTTC. This sequence joins TRBV11-2 and TRBJ2-4; D is perhaps TRBD2 (5 bases). V lost 5 bases and J 1 base, leaving 15 bases between the germline ends. This CDR3 has 16 residues. Germline V lookup: CDR1 SGHAT, CDR2 FQNNGV.

The rearrangement uses TRBV5-1 and TRBJ2-3; TRBD2 matches 15 bases. The CDR3 is 17 amino acids. The germline V gene encodes CDR1 SGHRS and CDR2 YFSETQ. The J segment lost 5 bases and the V segment lost 0 bases, leaving 4 bases of the junction unmatched. CDR3 DNA sequence: TGCGCCAGCAGCTTGGGCGGGACTAGCGGGAGGTTAGATACGCAGTATTTT. It codes for CASSLGGTSGRLDTQYF.

V and J are TRBV12-5 and TRBJ1-5, with 7 bases identical to TRBD1. Trimming removed 1 base from V and 2 bases from J; junction bases left unmatched: 2. The CDR3 contains 15 residues. Germline values: CDR1 LGHNT, CDR2 FRNRAP. The CDR3, as DNA: TGTGCTAGTGGTTTGGGTGGACAGGGCAATCAGCCCCAGCATTTT. Its protein product is CASGLGGQGNQPQHF.

The chain employs TRBV7-2 and TRBJ1-1; a possible D gene is TRBD1 (5 bases). CDR1 SGHTA and CDR2 FQGNSA come from the germline V gene. The CDR3 spans 15 residues. V was pared by 3 bases and J by 3 bases, with 14 bases between. CDR3 bases: TGTGCCAGCAGCTTCCCGGGAGGGGTTGACACTGAAGCTTTCTTT. It codes for CASSFPGGVDTEAFF.

The chain carries TRBV7-9 and TRBJ2-1; a weak D match, TRBD2 (6 bases). CDR1 is SEHNR and CDR2 is FQNEAQ in the germline V gene (reference sequence). V was shortened by 2 bases and J by 0 bases, with 8 bases between the two germline ends. The CDR3 length is 15 residues. CDR3 nucleotide sequence: TGTGCCAGCAGCTTATCGGACTACTCCTACAATGAGCAGTTCTTC. Amino acid sequence: CASSLSDYSYNEQFF. The full variable domain, completed using reference TRBV7-9 and TRBJ2-1, is DTGVSQNPRHKITKRGQNVTFRCDPISEHNRLYWYRQTLGQGPEFLTYFQNEAQLEKSRLLSDRFSAERPKGSFSTLEIQRTEQGDSAMYLCASSLSDYSYNEQFFGPGTRLTVL.

CDR3 in DNA: TGTGCCAGCACCAAGTGGGGGGGTTATGGCTACACCTTC. It specifies CASTKWGGYGYTF. The V call is TRBV6-5, the J call TRBJ1-2, with D maybe TRBD1 (5 bases). The CDR3 runs 13 residues. The V end was cut by 7 bases, the J end by 5 bases, with 14 bases between. Germline values: CDR1 MNHEY, CDR2 SVGAGI.

CDR3 amino acids: CASTPNGAYGYTF. CDR3 in DNA: TGTGCCAGCACCCCTAATGGGGCCTATGGCTACACCTTC. V is TRBV27 and J is TRBJ1-2; possible D gene TRBD1, 5 bases. Trimming removed 7 bases from V and 4 bases from J, with 13 bases in between. CDR1 is MNHEY, CDR2 SMNVEV, per germline (reference sequence). The CDR3 extends over 13 amino acids.

This clone appeared a single time. The rearrangement links TRBV6-5 to TRBJ2-5, with 10 nucleotides matching TRBD1. Germline CDR1 and CDR2: MNHEY and SVGAGI. V shed 5 bases and J 1 base; nucleotides not matched to a gene: 4. The CDR3 extends over 15 amino acids. DNA for the CDR3: TGTGCCAGCAGTACTCGGGACAGGGGCCAAGAGACCCAGTACTTC. Protein sequence: CASSTRDRGQETQYF.

The chain is built from TRBV15 and TRBJ2-7, with 8 bases identical to TRBD2. From germline, CDR1 is LNHNV and CDR2 YYDKDF (reference sequence). With 0 bases clipped from V and 6 bases from J, the junction kept 7 bases outside the gene matches. CDR3 length: 15 residues. The CDR3 DNA sequence: TGTGCCACCAGCAGAGATCCAGCGGGAGAACGCGAGCAGTACTTC. Protein product: CATSRDPAGEREQYF.

This chain connects TRBV6-4 to TRBJ2-3; 11 bases are shared with TRBD2. The CDR3 consists of 16 residues. Germline CDR1 and CDR2: MRHNA and SNTAGT. J was trimmed by 4 bases and V by 3 bases; bases with no gene match: 6. The CDR3 bases are TGTGCCAGCAGTGAGGGACTAGCGGAACCCCCAGATACGCAGTATTTT. It codes for CASSEGLAEPPDTQYF.

The rearrangement uses TRBV4-1 and TRBJ1-2; D is ambiguous. The germline gives CDR1 MGHRA, CDR2 YSYEKL. V was cut by 1 base and J by 1 base, with 13 bases left in between. The CDR3 sequence is 16 residues long. CDR3 coding DNA: TGCGCCAGCAGCCAAGCCCCCCGCGAGGGTAACTATGGCTACACCTTC. Its translation is CASSQAPREGNYGYTF.

The chain couples TRBV5-1 to TRBJ1-6; the D gene is possibly TRBD1 (6 bases). Germline V gene data show CDR1 as SGHRS and CDR2 as YFSETQ. Trimming took 5 bases from V and 7 from J, leaving 22 bases between them. This CDR3 is 17 amino acids long. The CDR3 loop is CASSFLAGALRNSPLHF. CDR3 bases: TGCGCCAGCAGTTTCTTGGCAGGGGCTCTTAGAAATTCACCCCTCCACTTT.

The V call is TRBV5-1, the J call TRBJ2-7; TRBD1 matches at 7 bases. The CDR3 sequence is 16 residues long. The trim removed 3 bases at V and 3 bases at J, leaving 12 bases unmatched. Germline CDR1 and CDR2: SGHRS and YFSETQ. The CDR3 here is CASSSPHDRDDYEQYF. CDR3 DNA: TGCGCCAGCAGCTCACCACATGACAGGGATGACTACGAGCAGTACTTC.

The genes are TRBV5-1 and TRBJ1-1; 9 bases are a match to TRBD1. There are 17 residues in the CDR3. V trimming: 0 bases; J trimming: 3 bases; junction bases outside the gene matches: 9. The germline CDR1 and CDR2 sequences are SGHRS and YFSETQ. The CDR3 sequence is CASSLVGTGIVDTEAFF. The CDR3 region has the DNA TGCGCCAGCAGCTTGGTCGGGACAGGGATTGTAGACACTGAAGCTTTCTTT.

The rearrangement uses TRBV11-2 and TRBJ2-1; 8 positions agree with TRBD2. V lost 5 bases and J lost 0; bases outside the gene matches: 9. CDR3 length: 17 amino acids. Germline V lookup: CDR1 SGHAT, CDR2 FQNNGV. CDR3 nucleotides: TGTGCCAGCAGCCCTCGGGGGGGGAATAGCTCCTACAATGAGCAGTTCTTC. It encodes CASSPRGGNSSYNEQFF.

The V and J genes are TRBV27 and TRBJ2-5, with 9 bases lining up with TRBD2. CDR3 size: 14 residues. V lost 6 bases and J lost 5; bases outside the gene matches: 7. Germline V gene lookup returns CDR1 MNHEY and CDR2 SMNVEV (reference sequence). CDR3 protein: CASSDGTSYETQYF. CDR3 DNA: TGTGCCAGCAGCGACGGGACTAGCTATGAGACCCAGTACTTC.

The chain recombines TRBV2 with TRBJ2-6; 7 bases fit TRBD1. CDR3 size: 17 residues. Germline CDR1 SNHLY, CDR2 FYNNEI. Losses at the gene ends were 6 bases for V and 1 base for J; bases not matched to a gene: 9. Written as DNA, the CDR3 is TGTGCCAGCAGCCTTGCGGACAGGCGGTCTGGGGCCAACGTCCTGACTTTC. Amino acids: CASSLADRRSGANVLTF.

This clone has a handful of counts. This chain links TRBV4-3 with TRBJ1-1, with TRBD1 identical over 7 bases. The CDR3 extends over 14 amino acids. V was pared by 6 bases and J by 0 bases, with 4 bases of the junction left unmatched. The germline V gene has CDR1 LGHNA and CDR2 YSLEER. CDR3 region: CASRLGQLNTEAFF. For the CDR3, the DNA is TGCGCCAGCAGACTGGGACAGTTGAACACTGAAGCTTTCTTT.

The chain is built from TRBV9 and TRBJ2-5, with TRBD2 matching over 14 bases. The V gene's germline CDR1 is SGDLS and CDR2 YYNGEE. The CDR3 is 18 amino acids. Trimming at V came to 3 bases and at J to 1 base, leaving 8 bases not matched to a gene. The CDR3 DNA reads TGTGCCAGCAGCGCCGAGGGACTAGCGGGGGCCCTCCAAGAGACCCAGTACTTC. Amino acid sequence: CASSAEGLAGALQETQYF. The full variable domain, its missing parts supplied by reference TRBV9 and TRBJ2-5, is DSGVTQTPKHLITATGQRVTLRCSPRSGDLSVYWYQQSLDQGLQFLIQYYNGEERAKGNILERFSAQQFPDLHSELNLSSLELGDSALYFCASSAEGLAGALQETQYFGPGTRLLVL.

This clone appeared once. The identical CDR3 is also encoded by other nucleotide sequences in the sample. The chain links TRBV28 to TRBJ2-2, with 8 bases fitting TRBD1. With 3 bases clipped from V and 1 base from J, the junction kept 13 bases outside the gene matches. The CDR3 has 19 residues. Germline V gives CDR1 MDHEN, CDR2 SYDVKM. CDR3 sequence: CASSFVLQWTGWNTGELFF. In DNA, the CDR3 is TGTGCCAGCAGTTTTGTTCTCCAATGGACAGGGTGGAACACCGGGGAGCTGTTTTTT.

The rearrangement uses TRBV4-1 and TRBJ2-7; 9 nucleotides align to TRBD2. V was clipped by 0 bases and J by 2 bases; unmatched bases: 5. The CDR3 totals 16 residues. Germline V gene lookup returns CDR1 MGHRA and CDR2 YSYEKL. CDR3 in amino acids: CASSQEVVAGAYEQYF. CDR3 DNA sequence: TGCGCCAGCAGCCAAGAGGTGGTAGCGGGAGCCTACGAGCAGTACTTC.

V and J are TRBV5-1 and TRBJ1-6, with D unclear. The CDR3 is made up of 19 amino acids. Germline lookup yields CDR1 SGHRS and CDR2 YFSETQ. V was clipped by 1 base and J by 5 bases, with 22 bases between them. As DNA, the CDR3 is TGCGCCAGCAGCTTGTTGCCGGACCCGAACCGGGAACATAATTCACCCCTCCACTTT. Its translation is CASSLLPDPNREHNSPLHF. The entire variable domain, with the rest obtained from reference TRBV5-1 and TRBJ1-6, is as follows: KAGVTQTPRYLIKTRGQQVTLSCSPISGHRSVSWYQQTPGQGLQFLFEYFSETQRNKGNFPGRFSGRQFSNSRSEMNVSTLELGDSALYLCASSLLPDPNREHNSPLHFGNGTRLTVT.